The table lists the clone carrying this T cell receptor (beta chain) with many counts. V lost 3 bases, J lost 7 bases, and 11 bases lay in between. Germline CDR1 is SNHLY and CDR2 is FYNNEI. CDR3 size: 13 residues. The record originates from a study of CD8 T cells in ankylosing spondylitis. TCRdb independently ran MiXCR on the 5' RACE reads; one entry per CDR3 protein. This sample has about 200,000 distinct CDR3 sequences, with 9.5% to 15% found just once. This chain joins TRBV2 and TRBJ2-3; D may be TRBD1 or TRBD2 (5 bases each). The sample was blood, either unsorted or a sorted T cell fraction (not recorded which). This clonotype was obtained from a male donor with ankylosing spondylitis or in good health (not recorded which). CDR3 sequence: CASSENGANTQYF. The CDR3 DNA sequence: TGTGCCAGCAGTGAGAACGGGGCCAATACGCAGTATTTT.